Given below is one T cell receptor (beta chain) in context. These data are taken from a study of blood T cell repertoires in COVID-19. The overall study: Nucleic acid was either cDNA or gDNA, and it came from T cells, B-cell-depleted T cells, or PBMCs.

The method was immunoSEQ multiplex PCR; TCRdb's version includes in-frame clones alone and lacks a portion of them. The sample holds 130,000 to 150,000 clones, 87% seen once. The CDR3 spans 15 residues. From germline, CDR1 is LGHDT and CDR2 YNNKEL (reference sequence). Germline trimming cut 4 bases from V and 5 bases from J; bases unmatched to any gene: 9. The sequencing sample was made of peripheral blood. The chain links TRBV3-1 (or the pseudogene TRBV3-2) to TRBJ2-5; TRBD2 aligns across 8 bases. The receptor was isolated from a woman aged 50 to 65 with acute or convalescent COVID-19. CDR3 sequence (DNA): TGTGCCAGCAGCCGGCCCAGCGGGGGTGTGGAGACCCAGTACTTC. This sequence encodes CASSRPSGGVETQYF.